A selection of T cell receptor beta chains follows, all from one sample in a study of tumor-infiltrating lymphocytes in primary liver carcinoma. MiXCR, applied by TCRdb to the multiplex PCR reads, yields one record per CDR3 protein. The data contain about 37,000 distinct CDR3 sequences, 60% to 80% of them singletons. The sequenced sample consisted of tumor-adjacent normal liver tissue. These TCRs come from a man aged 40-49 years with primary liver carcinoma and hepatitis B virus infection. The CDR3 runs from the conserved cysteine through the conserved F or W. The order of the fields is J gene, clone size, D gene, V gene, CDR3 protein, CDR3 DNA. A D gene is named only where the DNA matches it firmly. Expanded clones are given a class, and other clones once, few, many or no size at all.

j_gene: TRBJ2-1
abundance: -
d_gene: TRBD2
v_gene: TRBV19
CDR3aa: CASMASSAASGYNEQFF
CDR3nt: TGTGCCAGTATGGCATCTTCGGCCGCTAGCGGCTACAATGAGCAGTTCTTC

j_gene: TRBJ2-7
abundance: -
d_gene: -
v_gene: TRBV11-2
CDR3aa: CASSLTDTAYKQYF
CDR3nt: TGTGCCAGCAGTTTAACGGACACTGCCTACAAGCAGTACTTC

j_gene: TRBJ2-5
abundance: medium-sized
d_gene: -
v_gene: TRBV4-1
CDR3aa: CASSPDRETQYF
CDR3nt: TGCGCCAGCAGCCCCGACCGGGAGACCCAGTACTTC

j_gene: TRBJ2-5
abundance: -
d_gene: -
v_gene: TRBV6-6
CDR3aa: CVSSYQGGEIQYF
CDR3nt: TGTGTCAGCAGTTACCAGGGCGGGGAGATCCAGTACTTC

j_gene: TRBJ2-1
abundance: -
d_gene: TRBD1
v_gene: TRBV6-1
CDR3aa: CASSGDRGSYNEKFF
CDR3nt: TGTGCGAGCAGTGGGGACAGGGGTTCCTACAATGAGAAGTTCTTC

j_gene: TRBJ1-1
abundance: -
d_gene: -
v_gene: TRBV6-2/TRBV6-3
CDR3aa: CVTRTGRLGPEAFF
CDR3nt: TGTGTCACGCGAACAGGGAGACTGGGGCCTGAAGCTTTCTTT

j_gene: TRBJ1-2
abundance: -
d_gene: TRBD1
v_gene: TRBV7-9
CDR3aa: CASRWVRGFRGCTF
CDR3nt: TGTGCCAGCAGATGGGTCAGGGGGTTTCGTGGCTGCACCTTC

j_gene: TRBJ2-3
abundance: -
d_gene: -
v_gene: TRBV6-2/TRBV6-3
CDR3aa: CASSRGDAGGTQYF
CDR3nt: TGTGCCAGCAGTCGGGGCGACGCCGGAGGTACGCAGTATTTT

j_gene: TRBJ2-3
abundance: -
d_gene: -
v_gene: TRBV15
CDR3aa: CATSLIRGGDTQYF
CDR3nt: TGTGCCACCAGCCTTATACGAGGAGGAGATACGCAGTATTTT

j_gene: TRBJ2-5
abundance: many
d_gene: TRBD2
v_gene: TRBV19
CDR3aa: CASSIVTSGRETQYF
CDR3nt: TGTGCCAGTAGTATAGTGACTAGCGGGAGGGAGACCCAGTACTTC

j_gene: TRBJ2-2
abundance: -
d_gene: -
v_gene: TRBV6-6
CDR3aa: CTSSSPRGGSTGEMFF
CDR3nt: TGTACCAGCAGTTCCCCGAGAGGGGGGAGTACCGGGGAGATGTTTTTT

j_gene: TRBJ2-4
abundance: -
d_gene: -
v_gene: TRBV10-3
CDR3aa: CAISDNWIAKNFQYF
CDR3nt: TGTGCCATAAGTGACAACTGGATAGCCAAAAACTTTCAGTACTTC

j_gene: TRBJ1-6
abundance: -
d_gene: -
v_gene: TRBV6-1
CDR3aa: CASSVAWEGGSPLHF
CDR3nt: TGTGCCAGCAGTGTAGCTTGGGAGGGGGGTTCACCCCTCCACTTT

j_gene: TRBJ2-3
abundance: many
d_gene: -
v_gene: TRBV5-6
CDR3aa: CASSLSRDGDTQYF
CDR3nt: TGTGCCAGCAGCCTCTCGCGGGACGGAGATACGCAGTATTTT

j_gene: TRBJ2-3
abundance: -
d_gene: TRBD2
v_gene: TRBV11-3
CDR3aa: CASSRASGISSDTLYF
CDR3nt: TGTGCCAGCAGCCGTGCTAGCGGGATAAGCTCAGATACGCTGTATTTT

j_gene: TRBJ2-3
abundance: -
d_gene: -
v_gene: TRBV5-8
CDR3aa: CATTLRERNTDTQYF
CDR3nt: TGTGCCACTACCCTGAGGGAGCGTAACACGGATACGCAGTATTTT

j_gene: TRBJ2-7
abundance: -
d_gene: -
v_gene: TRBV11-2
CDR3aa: CASSLSAGSSHERYF
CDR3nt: TGTGCCAGCAGCTTATCGGCAGGGTCTTCCCACGAGCGGTACTTC

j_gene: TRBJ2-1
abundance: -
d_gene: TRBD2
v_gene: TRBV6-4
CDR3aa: CSSSLKGTSGNNEQFF
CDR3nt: TGTTCCAGCAGCCTAAAAGGGACTAGCGGGAACAATGAGCAATTCTTC

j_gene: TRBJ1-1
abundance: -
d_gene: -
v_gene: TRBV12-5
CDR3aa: CASRLPKNRDKDTEALF
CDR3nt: TGTGCTAGTCGTTTGCCTAAAAACCGGGACAAAGACACTGAAGCTCTATTT

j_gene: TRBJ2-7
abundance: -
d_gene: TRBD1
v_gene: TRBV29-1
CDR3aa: CSVLVTGGEGEQYF
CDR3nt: TGCAGCGTACTAGTTACAGGGGGCGAGGGTGAGCAGTACTTC

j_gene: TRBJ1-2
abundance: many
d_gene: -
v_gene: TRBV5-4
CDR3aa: CASSLGLGGGPQGGQGYTF
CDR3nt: TGTGCCAGCAGCTTGGGTCTCGGTGGGGGACCCCAGGGCGGGCAGGGCTACACCTTC

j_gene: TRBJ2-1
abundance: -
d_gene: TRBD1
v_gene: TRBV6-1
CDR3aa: CASSERTGDEQFF
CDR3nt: TGTGCCAGCAGTGAGAGGACAGGGGATGAGCAGTTCTTC

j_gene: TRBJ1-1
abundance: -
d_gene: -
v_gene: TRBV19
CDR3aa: CASSIWGPYTEAFF
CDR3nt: TGTGCCAGTAGTATCTGGGGGCCGTACACTGAAGCTTTCTTT

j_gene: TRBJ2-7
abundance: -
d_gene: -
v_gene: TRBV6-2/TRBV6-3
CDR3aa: CASSYCVPYEQYF
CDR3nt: TGTGCCAGCAGTTACTGTGTACCCTACGAGCAGTATTTC

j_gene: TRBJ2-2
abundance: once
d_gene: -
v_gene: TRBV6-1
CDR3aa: CASSGLGITRELFF
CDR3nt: TGTGCTAGCAGTGGGTTAGGGATCACCAGGGAGCTGTTTTTT

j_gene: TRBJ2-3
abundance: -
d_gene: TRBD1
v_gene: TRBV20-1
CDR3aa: CSASDGQGGSDTQYF
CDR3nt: TGCAGTGCTAGTGATGGACAGGGAGGTTCAGATACGCAGTATTTT

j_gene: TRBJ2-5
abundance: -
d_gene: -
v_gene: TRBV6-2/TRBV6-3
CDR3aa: CASSSRTVMDTQYF
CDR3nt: TGCGCCAGCAGTTCACGGACAGTTATGGATACCCAGTACTTC

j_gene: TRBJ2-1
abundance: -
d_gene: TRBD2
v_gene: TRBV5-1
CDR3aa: CAGSIGPAGVGFF
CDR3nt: TGCGCCGGCAGCATAGGACCAGCGGGAGTGGGGTTCTTC

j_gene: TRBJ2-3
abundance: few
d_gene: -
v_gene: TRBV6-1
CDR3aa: CASKSSTDTQYF
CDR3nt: TGTGCCAGCAAGTCCAGCACGGATACTCAGTATTTT

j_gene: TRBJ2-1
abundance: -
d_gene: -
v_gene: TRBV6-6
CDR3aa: CTSSYLSSHNEQFF
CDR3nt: TGTACCAGCAGTTATTTAAGCTCCCACAATGAGCAGTTCTTC

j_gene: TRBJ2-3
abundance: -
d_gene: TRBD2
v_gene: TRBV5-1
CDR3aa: CAGSSGVAGVLADTQYF
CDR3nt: TGCGCCGGCAGCTCGGGGGTAGCGGGAGTGTTGGCGGATACGCAGTATTTT

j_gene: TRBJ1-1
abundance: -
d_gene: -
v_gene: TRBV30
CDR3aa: CAWSVLGTVTFF
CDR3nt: TGTGCCTGGAGTGTATTGGGGACTGTAACTTTCTTT

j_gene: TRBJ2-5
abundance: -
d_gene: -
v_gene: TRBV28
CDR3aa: CASSGDPLRRTQYF
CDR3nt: TGTGCCAGCAGTGGGGACCCCCTCAGGCGGACCCAGTACTTC

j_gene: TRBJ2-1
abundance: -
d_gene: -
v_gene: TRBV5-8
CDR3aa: CASSGETRVNERFF
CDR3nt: TGTGCCAGCAGCGGAGAGACAAGGGTGAATGAGCGGTTCTTC

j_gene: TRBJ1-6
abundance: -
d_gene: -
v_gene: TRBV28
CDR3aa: CASSLHREWDSPLHF
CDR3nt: TGTGCCAGCAGTTTGCATAGAGAGTGGGATTCACCCCTCCACTTT

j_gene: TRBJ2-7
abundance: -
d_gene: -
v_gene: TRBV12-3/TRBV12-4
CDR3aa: CASNLDRYGQYF
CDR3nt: TGTGCCAGCAATTTGGACCGGTACGGGCAGTACTTC

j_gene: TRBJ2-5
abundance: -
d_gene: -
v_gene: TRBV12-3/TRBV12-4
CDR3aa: CASSLNPGALGTQYF
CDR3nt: TGTGCCAGCAGTTTGAATCCGGGGGCCCTCGGGACCCAGTACTTC

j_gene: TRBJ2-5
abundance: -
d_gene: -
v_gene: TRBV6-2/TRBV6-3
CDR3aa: CASCYSNGKKETQYF
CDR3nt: TGTGCCAGCTGTTACTCGAATGGGAAAAAAGAGACCCAGTACTTC

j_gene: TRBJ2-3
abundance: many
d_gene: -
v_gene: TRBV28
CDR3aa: CASSRAAQGTDTQYF
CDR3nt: TGTGCCAGCAGTCGGGCAGCCCAGGGCACAGATACGCAGTATTTT

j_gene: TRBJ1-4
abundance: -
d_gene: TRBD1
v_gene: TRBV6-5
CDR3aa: CASSPGTGKVFFATSEKLFF
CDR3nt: TGTGCCAGCAGTCCCGGGACAGGCAAAGTCTTTTTTGCAACTAGTGAAAAACTGTTTTTT

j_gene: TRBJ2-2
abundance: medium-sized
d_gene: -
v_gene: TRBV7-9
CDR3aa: CASTSPGTTKNTGELFF
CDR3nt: TGTGCCAGCACCTCCCCAGGGACAACCAAGAACACCGGGGAGCTGTTTTTT

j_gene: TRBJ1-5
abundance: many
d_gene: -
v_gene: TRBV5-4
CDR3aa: CASSGEGVDQPQHF
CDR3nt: TGTGCCAGCAGCGGGGAGGGGGTAGATCAGCCCCAGCATTTT

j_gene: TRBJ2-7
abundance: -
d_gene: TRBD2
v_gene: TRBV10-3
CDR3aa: CDIRVLAGDEQYF
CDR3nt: TGTGACATCAGGGTACTAGCGGGCGACGAGCAGTACTTC

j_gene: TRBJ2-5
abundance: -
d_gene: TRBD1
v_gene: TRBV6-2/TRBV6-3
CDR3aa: CASNTAGQGRTQYF
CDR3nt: TGTGCCAGCAATACCGCAGGACAGGGCAGGACCCAGTACTTC

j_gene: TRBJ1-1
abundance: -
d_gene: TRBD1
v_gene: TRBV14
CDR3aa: CVSSHGQGIETFF
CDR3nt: TGTGTCAGCAGCCATGGACAGGGGATAGAAACTTTCTTT

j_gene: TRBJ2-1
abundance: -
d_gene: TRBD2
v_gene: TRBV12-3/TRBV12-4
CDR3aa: CVSSLISGRGNVQFF
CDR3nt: TGTGTCAGCAGTTTAATAAGCGGGAGAGGAAATGTGCAGTTCTTC

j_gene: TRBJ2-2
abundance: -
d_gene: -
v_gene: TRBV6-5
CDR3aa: CATGVRAENTGELLF
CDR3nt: TGTGCCACGGGAGTAAGGGCCGAGAACACCGGGGAGCTGCTTTTT

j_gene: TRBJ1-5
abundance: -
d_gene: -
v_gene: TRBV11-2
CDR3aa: CTSSLVEVTWSNQPQHF
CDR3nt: TGTACCAGCAGCTTAGTAGAGGTAACATGGAGCAATCAGCCCCAGCATTTT

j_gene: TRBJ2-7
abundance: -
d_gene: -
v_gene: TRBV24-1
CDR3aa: CATSRTGQGTHGQYF
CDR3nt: TGTGCCACCAGTAGGACGGGGCAGGGAACCCACGGGCAGTACTTC

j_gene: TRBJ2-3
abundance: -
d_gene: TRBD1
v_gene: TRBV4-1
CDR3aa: CASCQTGQGADTQYF
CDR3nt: TGCGCCAGCTGCCAAACGGGACAGGGGGCCGATACGCAGTATTTT